This T cell receptor beta chain was recorded in a study of T cell repertoires in cytomegalovirus infection. Looking at the study overall: Matching HLA type, along with CMV infection, was indicated by public TCR beta signatures.

One entry per CDR3 protein, called by TCRdb with MiXCR from the reads. The sample comprises about 440,000 distinct CDR3 sequences, under 40% of which are singletons, and about 13% rests with the top ten. This clonotype has ten or more counts. Germline V gene sequence: CDR1 MDHEN, CDR2 SYDVKM. V lost 5 bases and J lost 1, with 9 bases in between. The CDR3 sequence is 14 residues long. Sequenced: PBMCs. V gene TRBV28 combines with J gene TRBJ1-5; unclear D gene. This TCR came from a human donor in good health (CMV status not recorded). Some clones in this sample may be carry-over from other donors' samples. The CDR3 reads CASSPPGSNQPQHF. CDR3 sequence (DNA): TGTGCCAGCAGTCCCCCGGGGAGCAATCAGCCCCAGCATTTT. Together with reference TRBV28 and TRBJ1-5, the CDR3 gives the full variable domain: DVKVTQSSRYLVKRTGEKVFLECVQDMDHENMFWYRQDPGLGLRLIYFSYDVKMKEKGDIPEGYSVSREKKERFSLILESASTNQTSMYLCASSPPGSNQPQHFGDGTRLSIL.